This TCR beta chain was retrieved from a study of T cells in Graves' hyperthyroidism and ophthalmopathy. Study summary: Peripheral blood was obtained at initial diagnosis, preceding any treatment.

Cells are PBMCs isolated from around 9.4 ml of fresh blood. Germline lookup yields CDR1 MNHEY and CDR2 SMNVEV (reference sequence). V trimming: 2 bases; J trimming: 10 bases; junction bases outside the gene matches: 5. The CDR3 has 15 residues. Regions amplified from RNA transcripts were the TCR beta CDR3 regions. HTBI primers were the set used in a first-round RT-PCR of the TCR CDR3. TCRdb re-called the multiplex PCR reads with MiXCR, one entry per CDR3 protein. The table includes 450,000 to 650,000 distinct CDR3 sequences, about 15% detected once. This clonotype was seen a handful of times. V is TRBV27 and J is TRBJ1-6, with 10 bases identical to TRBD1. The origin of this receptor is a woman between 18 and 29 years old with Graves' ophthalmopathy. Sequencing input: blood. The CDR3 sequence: CASSLLGDRGSPLHF. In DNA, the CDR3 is TGTGCCAGCAGTTTACTCGGGGACAGGGGCTCACCCCTCCACTTT.